Included here is one T cell receptor (beta chain) sequence, with context. The target antigen is unknown. Blood samples were obtained at baseline, cycle 4 day 1, and cycle 7 day 1. Germline V gene lookup returns CDR1 MDHEN and CDR2 SYDVKM. The CDR3 covers 13 residues. Trimming left V 7 bases short and J 4 bases short, with 13 bases between. Here immunoSEQ multiplex PCR was the method, and the copy in TCRdb shows in-frame clones only, minus some. Among tens of thousands of clones listed, around 90% were seen once. The sample comes from a study of OX40 agonist ivuxolimab in advanced cancers. General study results and limits: Partial responders treated at 0.1-3.0 mg/kg exhibited clonal expansion among the lowest measured.

The material sequenced was CD4+ or CD8+ T cells sorted from blood, taken in a trial of the OX40 agonist ivuxolimab. The clonotype comes from an adult with an advanced solid tumor such as melanoma, head and neck, liver or kidney cancer. V and J are TRBV28 and TRBJ1-2, with a weak D call TRBD1 (5 bases). CDR3 sequence: CASTSDSVYGYTF. DNA of the CDR3: TGTGCCAGCACTTCAGACAGCGTCTATGGCTACACCTTC.